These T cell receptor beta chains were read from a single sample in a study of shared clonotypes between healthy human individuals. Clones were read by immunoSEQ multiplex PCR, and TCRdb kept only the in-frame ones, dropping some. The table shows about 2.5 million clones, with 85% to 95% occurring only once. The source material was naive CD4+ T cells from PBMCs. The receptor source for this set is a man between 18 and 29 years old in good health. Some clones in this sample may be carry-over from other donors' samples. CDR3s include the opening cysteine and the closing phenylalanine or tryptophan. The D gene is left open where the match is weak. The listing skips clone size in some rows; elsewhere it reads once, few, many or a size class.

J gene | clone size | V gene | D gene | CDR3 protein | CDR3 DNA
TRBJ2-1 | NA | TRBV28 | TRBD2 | CASSPSGLAGGPRDNEQFF | TGTGCCAGCAGTCCGAGCGGACTAGCGGGAGGGCCCCGGGACAATGAGCAGTTCTTC
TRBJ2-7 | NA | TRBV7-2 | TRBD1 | CASSLVRVGQGYEQYF | TGTGCCAGCAGCTTAGTTAGAGTCGGACAGGGGTACGAGCAGTACTTC
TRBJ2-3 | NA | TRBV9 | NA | CASSVADVTDTQYF | TGTGCCAGCAGCGTAGCGGACGTGACAGATACGCAGTATTTT
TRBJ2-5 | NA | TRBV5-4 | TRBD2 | CASSLSGSRETQYF | TGTGCCAGCAGCCTTAGCGGGAGTCGCGAGACCCAGTACTTC
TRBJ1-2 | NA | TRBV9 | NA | CASSVGQGYGYTF | TGTGCCAGCAGCGTAGGGCAGGGCTATGGCTACACCTTC
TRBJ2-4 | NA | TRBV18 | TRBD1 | CASSPPSGGSNIQYF | TGTGCCAGCTCACCACCTTCAGGGGGCTCAAACATTCAGTACTTC
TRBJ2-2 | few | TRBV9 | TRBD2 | CASCLGLTNTGELFF | TGTGCCAGCTGCCTGGGACTAACGAACACCGGGGAGCTGTTTTTT
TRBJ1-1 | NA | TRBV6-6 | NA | CASSYSRGTEAFF | TGTGCCAGCAGTTACTCGAGGGGGACAGAAGCTTTCTTT
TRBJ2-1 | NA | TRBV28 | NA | CAATEGDSSYNEQFF | TGTGCAGCGACGGAGGGGGACAGCTCCTACAATGAGCAGTTCTTC
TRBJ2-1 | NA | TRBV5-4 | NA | CASSVDGNNEQFF | TGTGCCAGCAGCGTTGACGGAAACAATGAGCAGTTCTTC
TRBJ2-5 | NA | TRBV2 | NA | CASSVQGFGSETQYF | TGTGCCAGCAGTGTGCAGGGATTCGGATCGGAGACCCAGTACTTC
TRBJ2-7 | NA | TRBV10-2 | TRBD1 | CASSEGDRSSYEQYF | TGCGCCAGCAGTGAGGGGGACAGGAGCTCCTACGAGCAGTACTTC
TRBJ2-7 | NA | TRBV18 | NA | CASSWTEYEQYF | TGTGCCAGCTCATGGACCGAATACGAGCAGTACTTC